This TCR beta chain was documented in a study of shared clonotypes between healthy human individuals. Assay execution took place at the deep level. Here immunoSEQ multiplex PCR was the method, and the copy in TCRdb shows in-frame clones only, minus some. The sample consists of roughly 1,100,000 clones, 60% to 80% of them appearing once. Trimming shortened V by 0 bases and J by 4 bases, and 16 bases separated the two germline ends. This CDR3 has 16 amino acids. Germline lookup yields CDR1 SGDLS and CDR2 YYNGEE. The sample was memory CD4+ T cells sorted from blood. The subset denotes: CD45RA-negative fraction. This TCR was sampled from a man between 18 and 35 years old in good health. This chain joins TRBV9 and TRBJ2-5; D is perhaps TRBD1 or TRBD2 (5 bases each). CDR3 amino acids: CASSVEGQGVRETQYF. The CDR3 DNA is TGTGCCAGCAGCGTAGAGGGGCAGGGAGTGCGAGAGACCCAGTACTTC.